The 27 T cell receptor beta chains listed next were all sequenced from one sample in a study of T cells after somatic rescue of genetic block. Clones were sequenced by immunoSEQ multiplex PCR, and TCRdb holds only the in-frame ones, with some missing. The profile shows roughly 70,000 clones, about 91% of them singletons. Specimen: peripheral blood mononuclear cells (PBMCs). Source of these receptors: a middle-aged man.

This clone came up once. This rearrangement joins TRBV14 to TRBJ2-7; 7 bases match TRBD1. CDR3 length: 18 residues. The V gene's germline CDR1 is SGHDN and CDR2 FVKESK. Germline trimming cut 1 base from V and 5 bases from J; bases unmatched to any gene: 17. The CDR3 protein is CASSQAWGLRQGRNEQYF. For the CDR3, the DNA is TGTGCCAGCAGCCAAGCTTGGGGTCTCAGACAGGGTAGGAACGAGCAGTACTTC.

This sequence joins TRBV10-2 and TRBJ2-5; 9 bases match TRBD1. V was clipped by 6 bases and J by 2 bases; unmatched bases: 1. Germline assignment: CDR1 WSHSY and CDR2 SAAADI. The CDR3 has 13 residues. In nucleotides, the CDR3 is TGCGCCAGCAGAGGGACAGGGCAAGAGACCCAGTACTTC. Protein: CASRGTGQETQYF.

The chain links TRBV19 to TRBJ2-2; 8 bases agree with TRBD1. Germline V gene data show CDR1 as LNHDA and CDR2 as SQIVND (reference sequence). The CDR3 covers 16 residues. V was clipped by 3 bases and J by 5 bases; unmatched bases: 8. CDR3 bases: TGTGCCAGTAGTATCCACACAGGGGGGAGGACCGGGGAGCTGTTTTTT. Protein sequence: CASSIHTGGRTGELFF.

The chain joins TRBV11-3 to TRBJ2-5; 7 positions match TRBD1. Germline trimming cut 1 base from V and 0 bases from J; bases unmatched to any gene: 2. The CDR3 extends over 15 amino acids. Germline V gene sequence: CDR1 SGHNT, CDR2 YENEEA. Here the CDR3 reads CASSLGGTDQETQYF. The DNA of the CDR3 is TGTGCCAGCAGCTTAGGAGGGACAGACCAAGAGACCCAGTACTTC. Together with reference TRBV11-3 and TRBJ2-5, the CDR3 gives the full variable domain: EAGVVQSPRYKIIEKKQPVAFWCNPISGHNTLYWYLQNLGQGPELLIRYENEEAVDDSQLPKDRFSAERLKGVDSTLKIQPAELGDSAVYLCASSLGGTDQETQYFGPGTRLLVL.

This clone has just one count. The chain employs TRBV5-5 and TRBJ2-7, with a weak D call TRBD1 (6 bases). The germline gives CDR1 SGHKS, CDR2 YYEKEE (reference sequence). This CDR3 is built from 15 residues. Trimming removed 3 bases at V and 2 bases at J, with 15 bases between. The CDR3 DNA sequence: TGTGCCAGCAGCTCGTCACAGGGAAATACCTACGAGCAGTACTTC. This codes for CASSSSQGNTYEQYF.

CDR3 residues: CASSLGGTGRTEAFF. CDR3 bases: TGTGCCAGCAGCTTAGGAGGGACAGGGAGAACTGAAGCTTTCTTT. The chain carries TRBV11-2 and TRBJ1-1, with 9 bases fitting TRBD1. Germline V gene data show CDR1 as SGHAT and CDR2 as FQNNGV. Losses at the gene ends were 1 base for V and 5 bases for J; bases not matched to a gene: 5. This CDR3 has 15 residues.

The rearrangement uses TRBV6-5 and TRBJ2-1, with 9 nucleotides matching TRBD2. Germline assignment: CDR1 MNHEY and CDR2 SVGAGI. Losses at the gene ends were 0 bases for V and 3 bases for J; bases not matched to a gene: 3. CDR3 length: 16 amino acids. As DNA, the CDR3 is TGTGCCAGCAGTTACTCCTCTAGCGGGGTCTACAATGAGCAGTTCTTC. Translation: CASSYSSSGVYNEQFF.

The chain combines TRBV7-9 with TRBJ2-1; no firm D call. The CDR3 has 14 amino acids. Trimming cost V 5 bases and J 4 bases, with 12 bases left between them. Germline CDR1 is SEHNR and CDR2 is FQNEAQ (reference sequence). This CDR3 is CASSPGNKYNEQFF. CDR3 coding DNA: TGTGCCAGCAGCCCCGGAAACAAATACAATGAGCAGTTCTTC. Using reference TRBV7-9 and TRBJ2-1 for the parts outside the CDR3, the full variable domain is DTGVSQNPRHKITKRGQNVTFRCDPISEHNRLYWYRQTLGQGPEFLTYFQNEAQLEKSRLLSDRFSAERPKGSFSTLEIQRTEQGDSAMYLCASSPGNKYNEQFFGPGTRLTVL.

The chain recombines TRBV2 with TRBJ1-1, with 9 positions matching TRBD1. With V trimmed by 4 bases and J by 3 bases, 3 bases remained unmatched. Germline V lookup: CDR1 SNHLY, CDR2 FYNNEI. CDR3 length: 14 amino acids. The CDR3 DNA is TGTGCCAGCAGTGGGGACAGGGCCTACACTGAAGCTTTCTTT. The encoded protein is CASSGDRAYTEAFF. Full variable domain (remainder filled in from reference TRBV2 and TRBJ1-1): EPEVTQTPSHQVTQMGQEVILRCVPISNHLYFYWYRQILGQKVEFLVSFYNNEISEKSEIFDDQFSVERPDGSNFTLKIRSTKLEDSAMYFCASSGDRAYTEAFFGQGTRLTVV.

This clone was counted between two and nine times. This rearrangement joins TRBV28 to TRBJ2-2, with D perhaps TRBD2 (6 bases). In germline, CDR1 is MDHEN, CDR2 SYDVKM. The CDR3 is made up of 17 amino acids. V was pared by 6 bases and J by 0 bases, with 17 bases between. The CDR3 region has the DNA TGTGCCAGCAGGGCCTCTAGCGACAAAACGAACACCGGGGAGCTGTTTTTT. This sequence encodes CASRASSDKTNTGELFF.

This clone showed up just once. The chain carries TRBV4-1 and TRBJ2-7; the D gene is possibly TRBD1 (6 bases). The germline V gene has CDR1 MGHRA and CDR2 YSYEKL. The germline V and J ends were trimmed by 0 bases and 3 bases, with 12 bases remaining between them. This CDR3 is 15 amino acids long. The DNA of the CDR3 is TGCGCCAGCAGCCAAGATGGAACAGGGCTCTACGAGCAGTACTTC. Protein: CASSQDGTGLYEQYF.

This sequence joins TRBV27 and TRBJ1-5, with unresolved D. Per the germline V gene, CDR1 is MNHEY and CDR2 is SMNVEV (reference sequence). V dropped 3 bases and J dropped 3 bases, with 12 bases sitting between them. CDR3 size: 15 residues. As DNA, the CDR3 is TGTGCCAGCAGTTTCGCTAGGCAGTCCAATCAGCCCCAGCATTTT. It translates to CASSFARQSNQPQHF.

This clone was observed once. CDR3 sequence reads: CASSTTFHPGGYTF. The CDR3 DNA is TGTGCCAGCAGTACCACGTTCCACCCGGGAGGCTACACCTTC. V usage is TRBV28 and J usage is TRBJ1-2; D not certain. The germline CDR1 and CDR2 sequences are MDHEN and SYDVKM. V lost 5 bases, J lost 8 bases, and 18 bases lay in between. The CDR3 is 14 amino acids.

This clone was seen once. The J gene is TRBJ1-1, the V gene TRBV6-5, with D unresolved. This CDR3 has 15 residues. V lost 0 bases, J lost 3 bases, and 11 bases lay in between. Per the germline V gene, CDR1 is MNHEY and CDR2 is SVGAGI. The CDR3 nucleotides are TGTGCCAGCAGTTACTCGGGGAGGAGGGACACTGAAGCTTTCTTT. Protein: CASSYSGRRDTEAFF.

This chain joins TRBV2 and TRBJ2-3; 10 bases line up with TRBD2. After removal of 3 bases from V and 6 bases from J, the junction contained 12 bases not matched to a gene. The CDR3 spans 17 residues. Germline loops: CDR1 SNHLY, CDR2 FYNNEI. The chain's CDR3 is CASSDRASGGPLDTQYF. The CDR3 DNA sequence: TGTGCCAGCAGTGATCGGGCTAGCGGGGGACCCTTGGATACGCAGTATTTT.

The chain links TRBV28 to TRBJ1-2; TRBD1 is a possible D gene (5 bases). The CDR3 is 16 amino acids. The V gene's germline CDR1 is MDHEN and CDR2 SYDVKM. V lost 5 bases to trimming and J lost 1 base, with 17 bases between them. CDR3: CASSPDRGISNYGYTF. CDR3 in DNA: TGTGCCAGCAGTCCCGATAGGGGCATCAGTAACTATGGCTACACCTTC.

The chain links TRBV6-5 to TRBJ2-2, with 8 bases aligning to TRBD1. Per germline, CDR1 MNHEY and CDR2 SVGAGI. The length of the CDR3 is 14 residues. J lost 7 bases, V lost 4 bases, and 5 bases had no gene match. The CDR3 loop reads CASSSSGGVGELFF. CDR3 DNA: TGTGCCAGCAGTTCCTCAGGGGGCGTCGGGGAGCTGTTTTTT.

The chain combines TRBV25-1 with TRBJ2-1; 9 nucleotides line up with TRBD1. Germline V lookup: CDR1 MGHDK, CDR2 SYGVNS. J was trimmed by 4 bases and V by 2 bases; bases with no gene match: 9. This CDR3 is 17 amino acids long. The CDR3 spells CASSEIGAGTGYNEQFF. CDR3 nucleotide sequence: TGTGCCAGCAGTGAAATAGGAGCCGGGACAGGGTACAATGAGCAGTTCTTC.

This chain links TRBV19 with TRBJ1-4; D remains ambiguous. CDR1 and CDR2 from the germline V gene are LNHDA and SQIVND (reference sequence). This CDR3 is built from 16 residues. V was shortened by 4 bases and J by 1 base, with 13 bases between the two germline ends. CDR3 DNA: TGTGCCAGTAGTACCGGGTACACACTAACTAATGAAAAACTGTTTTTT. It is translated as CASSTGYTLTNEKLFF.

This clone was counted a single time. The chain links TRBV6-1 to TRBJ2-5, with 8 bases identical to TRBD1. The V segment lost 6 bases and the J segment 5 bases; nucleotides outside the gene matches: 8. Germline CDR1 reads MNHNS; CDR2 reads SASEGT. CDR3 size: 14 residues. CDR3: CASSYRTGPETQYF. CDR3 coding DNA: TGTGCCAGCAGCTATAGGACAGGGCCGGAGACCCAGTACTTC.

This clone was observed a single time. This chain links TRBV19 with TRBJ1-5; D is ambiguous. V lost 0 bases, J lost 5 bases, and 11 bases lay in between. Germline lookup yields CDR1 LNHDA and CDR2 SQIVND (reference sequence). The CDR3 sequence is 15 residues long. CDR3 nucleotide sequence: TGTGCCAGTAGTATAGATGGGCAATCTTATCAGCCCCAGCATTTT. As protein: CASSIDGQSYQPQHF.

The chain combines TRBV4-1 with TRBJ2-1; D unclear. Germline V gene sequence: CDR1 MGHRA, CDR2 YSYEKL. The CDR3 spans 13 residues. Trimming took 0 bases from V and 7 from J, leaving 7 bases between them. The CDR3 sequence is CASSQDRKNEQFF. The CDR3 DNA follows: TGCGCCAGCAGCCAAGATCGGAAGAATGAGCAGTTCTTC.

The chain links TRBV18 to TRBJ2-1; 11 bases are a match to TRBD1. CDR3 length: 14 residues. The germline V gene has CDR1 KGHSH and CDR2 LQKENI. The junction had 5 bases not matched to a gene; V was cut back by 4 bases and J by 9 bases. The CDR3 sequence is CASSRDRGKGEQFF. DNA for the CDR3: TGTGCCAGCTCACGGGACAGGGGGAAGGGTGAGCAGTTCTTC.

The chain has TRBV1 and TRBJ1-1. TRBV1 is a recognized pseudogene. This CDR3 region has 20 residues. The CDR3 protein is CTSSQDHQWTEGATNTEAFF. As DNA, the CDR3 is TGCACCAGCAGCCAAGATCATCAATGGACGGAAGGAGCTACGAACACTGAAGCTTTCTTT.

A few counts support this clone. V is TRBV6-5 and J is TRBJ1-5; 7 bases match TRBD1. Per germline, CDR1 MNHEY and CDR2 SVGAGI. V was clipped by 4 bases and J by 0 bases; unmatched bases: 3. The CDR3 loop spans 15 amino acids. CDR3 loop: CASSSTGYSNQPQHF. CDR3 in DNA: TGTGCCAGCAGTTCGACAGGGTATAGCAATCAGCCCCAGCATTTT.

J is TRBJ1-1 and V is TRBV25-1; the match to TRBD1 covers 8 bases. This CDR3 has 14 amino acids. Losses at the gene ends were 3 bases for V and 4 bases for J; bases not matched to a gene: 4. Germline-derived CDR1 and CDR2 are MGHDK and SYGVNS. The CDR3: CASSEGTGGTEAFF. The DNA of the CDR3 is TGTGCCAGCAGTGAGGGTACAGGGGGCACTGAAGCTTTCTTT.

The genes are TRBV20-1 and TRBJ2-5; no clear D. The CDR3 has 11 residues. V lost 3 bases, J lost 5 bases, and 7 bases lay in between. CDR1 is DFQATT and CDR2 is SNEGSKA in the germline V gene (reference sequence). The CDR3 loop is CSASGQETQYF. The CDR3 coding sequence is TGCAGTGCTAGCGGTCAGGAGACCCAGTACTTC.